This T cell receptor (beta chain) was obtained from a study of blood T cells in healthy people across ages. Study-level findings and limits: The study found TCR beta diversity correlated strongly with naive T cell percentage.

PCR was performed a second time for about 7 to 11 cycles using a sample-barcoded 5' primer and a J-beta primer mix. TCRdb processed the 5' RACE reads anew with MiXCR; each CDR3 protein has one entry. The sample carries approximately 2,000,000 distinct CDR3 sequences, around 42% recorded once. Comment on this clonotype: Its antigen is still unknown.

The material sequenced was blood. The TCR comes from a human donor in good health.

In DNA, the CDR3 is TGCGCCAGCAGCGTCGGGGAAGGGCAGTACTTC. As protein: CASSVGEGQYF. The rearrangement joins TRBV5-1 to TRBJ2-7; D might be TRBD2 (5 bases). V was trimmed by 4 bases and J by 9 bases, leaving 11 bases between them. This CDR3 has 11 amino acids. In germline, CDR1 is SGHRS, CDR2 YFSETQ. Based on the CDR3 plus reference TRBV5-1 and TRBJ2-7, the full variable domain is KAGVTQTPRYLIKTRGQQVTLSCSPISGHRSVSWYQQTPGQGLQFLFEYFSETQRNKGNFPGRFSGRQFSNSRSEMNVSTLELGDSALYLCASSVGEGQYFGPGTRLTVT.